The clone carrying this T cell receptor (beta chain) occurred once. The data stem from a study of blood T cell repertoires in COVID-19. Study in general: COVID-19 samples, acute and convalescent, were from the United States, Italy and Spain. T cells, B-cell-depleted T cells, or PBMCs supplied cDNA or gDNA.

Methods used by the authors: Amplification from reference gene primers served as the basis for estimated nucleated cell counts. Sequenced by immunoSEQ multiplex PCR; TCRdb stores in-frame clones only, minus some. V, J and clone size were drawn from that table, and D and trimming were deduced from the DNA. The repertoire holds 300,000 to 350,000 clones, approximately 86% seen once, with approximately 9.9% in the top ten. Seattle's enrolled individuals joined amid active infection and were then monitored longitudinally. CDR3 length: 18 amino acids. Germline lookup yields CDR1 MNHEY and CDR2 SMNVEV (reference sequence). V lost 8 bases to trimming and J lost 4 bases; unmatched junction nucleotides: 16.

Material: peripheral blood. The chain carries TRBV27 and TRBJ2-2; 10 bases are shared with TRBD2. The TCR originated in a man aged 30 to 45 with COVID-19, enrolled during active disease. The CDR3 spells CASGFLLSGGTFTGELFF. CDR3 DNA: TGTGCCAGCGGATTTCTACTTAGCGGGGGGACTTTCACCGGGGAGCTGTTTTTT.